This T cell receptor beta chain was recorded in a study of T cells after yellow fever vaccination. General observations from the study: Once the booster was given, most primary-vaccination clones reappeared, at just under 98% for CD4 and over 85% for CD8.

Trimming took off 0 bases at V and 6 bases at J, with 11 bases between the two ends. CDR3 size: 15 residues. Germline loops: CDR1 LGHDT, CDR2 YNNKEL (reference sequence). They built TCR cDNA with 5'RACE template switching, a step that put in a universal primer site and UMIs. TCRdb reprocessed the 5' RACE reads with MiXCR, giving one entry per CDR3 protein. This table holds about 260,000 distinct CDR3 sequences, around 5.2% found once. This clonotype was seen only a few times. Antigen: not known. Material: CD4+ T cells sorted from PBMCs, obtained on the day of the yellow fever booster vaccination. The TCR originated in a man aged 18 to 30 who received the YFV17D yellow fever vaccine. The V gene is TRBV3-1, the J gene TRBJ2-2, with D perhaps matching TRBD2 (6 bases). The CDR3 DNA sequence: TGTGCCAGCAGCCAAGATCACGGGACTTCCGGGGAGCTGTTTTTT. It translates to CASSQDHGTSGELFF.